This T cell receptor beta chain came from a study of shared clonotypes between healthy human individuals (dated by TCRdb to 2019 to 2021). Looking at the study overall: A couple of women and three men aged 18 to 49 years were included in the cohort. For each donor, CD4 naive and CD4 memory were each given three plates, CD8 naive was given two plates, and CD8 memory was given one plate. To estimate repertoire size and how much clonotypes are shared between individuals, the study performed deep sequencing of blood TCR repertoires from roughly five healthy adults. Libraries were prepared and TCR repertoires were sequenced by different laboratories using diverse techniques, in order to increase sequencing depth and limit assay-specific biases. Per donor, leukapheresis produced somewhere between about 0.94 and 9 billion PBMCs. What the research found in general, with its limitations: Because the study included only a small number of donors, the genetic and exposure-history diversity represented was limited. Larger estimated clonotype richness was generally found for naive subsets than for memory subsets. Sampling was restricted to blood, and TCR repertoires in tissue are likely to differ from TCR repertoires in blood. When a handful of donors were compared, the shared fraction of clonotypes was 5% to 6.5% for naive CD4, approximately 3.5% for naive CD8, more than 2% for memory CD4, and roughly 0.43% for memory CD8. Clonotypes shared by all four sorted-subset donors showed higher generation probabilities than non-shared clonotypes. Incomplete sequencing was indicated by rarefaction of sorted-subset datasets, despite the large sequencing depth. Pairwise subsampling led to the expectation that sequencing depth would affect the degree of clonotype sharing among donors.

Including the terminal cysteine and phenylalanine, the CDR3 comprises 17 residues. The CDR3 DNA has 51 bases and is translated from base 1. The germline V gene (reference sequence) supplies CDR1 SEHNR and CDR2 FQNEAQ. V loses 2 bases of germline sequence and J loses 4 bases, and the interval between the two ends is 15 bases. Points on this clone: Its antigen has not been determined. Per-base quality was not reported, and no clone a single base away is much larger than it.

TCR CDR3 regions were amplified from genomic DNA by multiplex PCR using the deep immunoSEQ assay. For each cell subset, the extracted genomic DNA was distributed evenly across all wells of several immunoSEQ 96-well plates, and each plate served as one replicate. For sorted subsets, 200 ng of genomic DNA, equivalent to 25,000 to 35,000 T cell genomes, went into each replicate PCR. Purified libraries were measured with a Qubit 3.0 fluorometer, size-checked on a Bioanalyzer 2100, and measured again with the KAPA Library Quantification kit. Every immunoSEQ 96-well plate was sequenced on a separate single-read 150-cycle Illumina NextSeq 550 flow cell. The source study handled its data this way. The immunoSEQ output contained only junctional sequences without quality scores, so filtering could not match that applied to full-length reads. Sequences were annotated with PyIR, a Python wrapper for IgBLAST v1.9, and V/J genes and CDR3 were assigned using IMGT germline references. Reads were filtered out if the reads had weak V/J assignments (E-value above 1e-6), no CDR3, stop codons, out-of-frame junctions, or ambiguous translated residues. V3J clonotypes were defined by identical inferred V gene, J gene, and CDR3 amino acid sequence. The percentage overlap between two repertoires was calculated by dividing the number of shared unique clonotypes by the size of the smaller repertoire. Three approaches were used to assess repertoire richness: RTK rarefaction, the Chao1 estimator, and Recon v2.1 estimates of unobserved clonotypes. Generation probabilities were computed with OLGA for all TCRbeta clonotypes obtained by the gDNA method from a few donors. In TCRdb, the immuneACCESS table is reduced to in-frame sequences with V and J assigned. These tables do not hold every clone; where another copy was compared, an unresolved V gene accounts for under half, and the others remain unexplained. Clonal size and the V and J genes are those of that table, whereas D and trimming came from the DNA. The sample has some 500,000 clones on record, 90% to 96% of them singletons. Of the sample, 0.05% to 0.08% falls within the top ten clones.

The donors were healthy, HIV-negative adults who had no recently reported acute infections or vaccinations. Every donor was a Caucasian adult residing in Nashville, Tennessee, USA. CD4+ T cells were enriched through magnetic negative selection, after which naive cells were positively selected on CD45RA and the remaining negative fraction served as the memory subset. Blood was obtained by leukapheresis, after which PBMCs were separated by Ficoll-Histopaque density gradient centrifugation and cryopreserved in liquid nitrogen vapor phase. Analytical flow cytometry was used to check the purity and quantity of each magnetically sorted T cell population. Genomic DNA was isolated from every sorted fraction and measured by UV absorbance on a Nanodrop 2000c.

Here the chain combines TRBV7-9 and TRBJ2-6; tentative D gene TRBD2, with 6 bases matching. Sequencing was carried out using naive CD4+ T cells sorted from blood. This sample's cell subset or site label indicates: CD45RA+ positively selected. This TCR derives from a young woman in good health. CDR3 region: CASSLWGRERGANVLTF. The sequenced DNA is TGTGCCAGCAGCTTATGGGGCCGGGAGAGAGGGGCCAACGTCCTGACTTTC.